The 31 T cell receptor beta chains listed next were all sequenced from one sample in a study of shared clonotypes between healthy human individuals. This table comes from immunoSEQ multiplex PCR, and its TCRdb copy is limited to in-frame clones, with some not included. The table includes about 1.1 million clones, approximately 77% detected once. The specimen was memory CD4+ T cells from PBMCs. Subset noted: CD45RA-negative fraction. The source of these receptors is a man in his late teens or twenties in good health. Some clones in this sample may be carry-over from other donors' samples.

The rearrangement links TRBV28 to TRBJ1-4; unclear D gene. V shed 8 bases and J shed 4 bases, with 8 bases lying between them. In germline, CDR1 is MDHEN, CDR2 SYDVKM. The CDR3 is 12 residues long. The chain's CDR3 is CASLSVNEKLFF. The CDR3 nucleotides are TGTGCCAGCCTCTCAGTTAATGAAAAACTGTTTTTT.

V usage is TRBV7-2 and J usage is TRBJ2-3; D is unclear. The CDR3 is made up of 12 amino acids. Germline CDR1 SGHTA, CDR2 FQGNSA. V lost 2 bases and J 4 bases, leaving 4 bases between the germline ends. The CDR3 loop is CASSLRSDTQYF. The CDR3, as DNA: TGTGCCAGCAGCTTAAGATCAGATACGCAGTATTTT.

The chain has TRBV18 and TRBJ2-3; TRBD1 or TRBD2 may be the D gene (5 bases each). The CDR3 has 15 amino acids. CDR1 is KGHSH and CDR2 is LQKENI in the germline V gene. The ends were cut back, 6 bases at V and 4 bases at J, with 17 bases in the middle. The CDR3 sequence is CASSPGRTGADTQYF. The CDR3 DNA reads as TGTGCCAGCTCCCCGGGACGGACCGGGGCAGATACGCAGTATTTT.

The V call is TRBV9, the J call TRBJ2-7, with a weak D call TRBD1 (6 bases). The V end lost 0 bases, the J end lost 6 bases, and 22 bases lay between the germline ends. Per the germline V gene, CDR1 is SGDLS and CDR2 is YYNGEE. The CDR3 runs to 17 residues. The CDR3 loop reads CASSVAPFPDRNGEQYF. The CDR3 bases are TGTGCCAGCAGCGTAGCCCCCTTCCCAGACAGGAATGGCGAGCAGTACTTC.

The chain couples TRBV2 to TRBJ2-3, with 14 nucleotides matching TRBD2. This CDR3 region has 15 residues. CDR1 is SNHLY, CDR2 FYNNEI, per germline. With V trimmed by 5 bases and J by 6 bases, 4 bases remained unmatched. The CDR3 loop reads CASSQGLAGVDTQYF. Written as DNA, the CDR3 is TGTGCCAGCAGTCAGGGACTAGCGGGAGTGGATACGCAGTATTTT.

This clone has only one observation. This chain connects TRBV4-1 to TRBJ2-6; D may be TRBD2 (6 bases). The germline CDR1 and CDR2 sequences are MGHRA and YSYEKL. The CDR3 is 15 residues long. V lost 3 bases and J lost 2, with 8 bases in between. The CDR3 loop is CASSQTSAGANVLTF. In DNA, the CDR3 is TGCGCCAGCAGCCAGACTAGTGCTGGGGCCAACGTCCTGACTTTC.

The chain joins TRBV7-9 to TRBJ2-1, with D perhaps matching TRBD1 (5 bases). This CDR3 is built from 13 residues. Trimming removed 2 bases at V and 5 bases at J, with 7 bases between. Germline lookup yields CDR1 SEHNR and CDR2 FQNEAQ (reference sequence). The CDR3 sequence is CASSLTTDNEQFF. The CDR3 region has the DNA TGTGCCAGCAGCTTAACGACAGACAATGAGCAGTTCTTC.

The chain employs TRBV19 and TRBJ1-3, with D possibly being TRBD1 (6 bases). V lost 4 bases and J 2 bases, leaving 15 bases between the germline ends. The CDR3 contains 16 residues. The germline gives CDR1 LNHDA, CDR2 SQIVND (reference sequence). This CDR3 is CASSNRGTFTGNTIYF. The DNA of the CDR3 is TGTGCCAGTAGTAACCGGGGGACATTTACTGGAAACACCATATATTTT.

In its sample, this clone was seen once. The chain is built from TRBV2 and TRBJ2-7; 10 bases agree with TRBD1. V shed 7 bases, J shed 2 bases, and the junction held 8 bases outside the gene matches. CDR3 length: 15 residues. Germline loops: CDR1 SNHLY, CDR2 FYNNEI. CDR3 in DNA: TGTGCCAGCAAATCCCGGACAGGGGGTGCCTACGAGCAGTACTTC. Its translation: CASKSRTGGAYEQYF.

CDR3 nucleotide sequence: TGTGCCAGCAGTGTGGTCCTTAGCAATCAGCCCCAGCATTTT. It codes for CASSVVLSNQPQHF. The gene calls are TRBV6-1 and TRBJ1-5; D gene ambiguous. Per germline, CDR1 MNHNS and CDR2 SASEGT. The CDR3 is 14 amino acids. Trimming removed 4 bases from V and 0 bases from J, with 7 bases in between.

A few counts support this clone. CDR3 nucleotides: TGTGCCAGCAGCTTAGACACTGTCTGGACAAGCGGCTACACCTTC. Protein product: CASSLDTVWTSGYTF. This chain joins TRBV7-9 and TRBJ1-2; the D gene is possibly TRBD1 (5 bases). The CDR3 is made up of 15 amino acids. Trimming took 1 base from V and 8 from J, leaving 17 bases between them. The germline V gene has CDR1 SEHNR and CDR2 FQNEAQ (reference sequence).

The chain is built from TRBV5-1 and TRBJ2-1; 10 nucleotides line up with TRBD1. The germline V gene has CDR1 SGHRS and CDR2 YFSETQ. There are 16 residues in the CDR3. J lost 4 bases, V lost 0 bases, and 4 bases had no gene match. CDR3 protein: CASSLEPGQGYNEQFF. The CDR3 DNA is TGCGCCAGCAGCTTGGAACCGGGACAGGGGTACAATGAGCAGTTCTTC.

The CDR3 DNA reads as TGCGCCAGCAGCTTGAGTGGGCAGTACCAAGAGACCCAGTACTTC. It yields the protein CASSLSGQYQETQYF. V usage is TRBV5-1 and J usage is TRBJ2-5; D is undetermined. With 1 base removed from V and 0 bases from J, the gap between germline ends came to 10 bases. There are 15 residues in the CDR3. CDR1 is SGHRS, CDR2 YFSETQ, per germline.

V usage is TRBV18 and J usage is TRBJ2-2; no clear D gene. The CDR3 has 13 amino acids. The germline V and J ends were trimmed by 3 bases and 7 bases, with 9 bases remaining between them. Germline loops: CDR1 KGHSH, CDR2 LQKENI. The CDR3 nucleotides read TGTGCCAGCTCACCCGCGATAAACGGGGAGCTGTTTTTT. This encodes CASSPAINGELFF.

The chain has TRBV5-4 and TRBJ1-5; no clear D. This CDR3 is built from 15 residues. Germline assignment: CDR1 SGHNT and CDR2 YYREEE (reference sequence). V was shortened by 0 bases and J by 0 bases, with 7 bases between the two germline ends. The CDR3 protein is CASSLDGGSNQPQHF. CDR3 nucleotide sequence: TGTGCCAGCAGCTTGGATGGCGGTAGCAATCAGCCCCAGCATTTT. The whole variable domain, filled in from reference TRBV5-4 and TRBJ1-5, reads ETGVTQSPTHLIKTRGQQVTLRCSSQSGHNTVSWYQQALGQGPQFIFQYYREEENGRGNFPPRFSGLQFPNYSSELNVNALELDDSALYLCASSLDGGSNQPQHFGDGTRLSIL.

The chain combines TRBV27 with TRBJ1-5, with D perhaps TRBD1 (6 bases). The CDR3 covers 14 residues. V lost 5 bases, J lost 2 bases, and 10 bases lay in between. Germline V CDR1 and CDR2: MNHEY, SMNVEV (reference sequence). In nucleotides, the CDR3 is TGTGCCAGCAGTCTTAGACAGGGCAATCAGCCCCAGCATTTT. Translated: CASSLRQGNQPQHF.

The rearrangement links TRBV15 to TRBJ1-5; possibly TRBD1 for D (5 bases). Germline-derived CDR1 and CDR2 are LNHNV and YYDKDF (reference sequence). Trimming shortened V by 1 base and J by 2 bases, and 12 bases separated the two germline ends. The CDR3 spans 16 residues. Here the CDR3 reads CATSRGFTRGNQPQHF. In DNA form, the CDR3 reads TGTGCCACCAGCAGAGGATTTACCAGGGGCAATCAGCCCCAGCATTTT.

The rearrangement links TRBV28 to TRBJ1-4; D gene ambiguous. This CDR3 comprises 16 residues. Germline V gives CDR1 MDHEN, CDR2 SYDVKM. Trimming removed 1 base at V and 0 bases at J, with 9 bases between. CDR3 sequence (DNA): TGTGCCAGCAGTTTATCCTGGTCTGCAACTAATGAAAAACTGTTTTTT. Translating it yields CASSLSWSATNEKLFF.

Remarks on this clone: A far larger clone is a single base away, which makes a read error likely. Other DNA sequences in the same sample also yield this CDR3. The V and J genes are TRBV6-4 and TRBJ2-2, with D maybe TRBD2 (5 bases). The CDR3 covers 16 residues. Germline values: CDR1 MRHNA, CDR2 SNTAGT. This CDR3 reads CASSDSAESNTGELFF. DNA of the CDR3: TGTGCCAGCAGTGACTCGGCGGAGTCCAACACCGGGGAGCTGTTCTTT.

The V gene is TRBV4-2, the J gene TRBJ1-1; 8 bases are shared with TRBD1. The CDR3 is 16 residues long. The V segment lost 2 bases and the J segment 7 bases; nucleotides outside the gene matches: 12. Germline V CDR1 and CDR2: LGHNA, YNFKEQ. CDR3 bases: TGTGCCAGCAGCCAACGATGGACAGGGAGAGGCGGTGAAGCTTTCTTT. This encodes CASSQRWTGRGGEAFF.

The chain combines TRBV2 with TRBJ2-7; no clear D. The CDR3 is made up of 15 amino acids. The germline V gene encodes CDR1 SNHLY and CDR2 FYNNEI. Between the trimmed V and J ends, which lost 1 base and 3 bases, there was a span of 13 bases. CDR3 residues: CASSEGRPDFYEQYF. CDR3 coding DNA: TGTGCCAGCAGTGAAGGGCGACCGGATTTCTACGAGCAGTACTTC.

This chain joins TRBV6-1 and TRBJ1-3; D gene ambiguous. The germline CDR1 and CDR2 sequences are MNHNS and SASEGT. Trimming removed 0 bases from V and 1 base from J, with 7 bases in between. The CDR3 has 15 residues. CDR3 in DNA: TGTGCCAGCAGTGAAGCGCTCAGGTCTGGAAACACCATATATTTT. This codes for CASSEALRSGNTIYF.

The chain recombines TRBV7-2 with TRBJ1-5, with 10 bases aligning to TRBD1. From germline, CDR1 is SGHTA and CDR2 FQGNSA. The CDR3 length is 16 residues. V lost 4 bases to trimming and J lost 2 bases; unmatched junction nucleotides: 5. In nucleotides, the CDR3 is TGTGCCAGCAGCTCTGGACAGGGGGAAGGCAATCAGCCCCAGCATTTT. Its translation is CASSSGQGEGNQPQHF.

The CDR3 reads CASSEGAGPDTQYF. CDR3 sequence (DNA): TGTGCCAGCAGTGAAGGGGCAGGGCCCGATACGCAGTATTTT. V gene TRBV6-1 combines with J gene TRBJ2-3; perhaps TRBD1 as D (5 bases). The CDR3 consists of 14 residues. Trimming removed 1 base at V and 6 bases at J, with 11 bases between. CDR1 MNHNS and CDR2 SASEGT come from the germline V gene.

This clone was observed a few times. The V call is TRBV29-1, the J call TRBJ2-5; the D gene is possibly TRBD2 (6 bases). The J call could be wrong; TRBJ2-7 is a better fit for the DNA end. The CDR3 totals 13 residues. Germline CDR1 and CDR2: SQVTM and ANQGSEA. This CDR3 is CSATTVGGGEQYF. The CDR3 DNA reads as TGCAGCGCCACGACAGTTGGGGGAGGCGAGCAGTACTTC.

Only one count was recorded for this clone. Other DNA sequences of this sample code for an identical CDR3. The chain combines TRBV6-5 with TRBJ1-2; 7 nucleotides align to TRBD1. CDR3 length: 14 residues. Per the germline V gene, CDR1 is MNHEY and CDR2 is SVGAGI. Unmatched junction bases numbered 4, after V lost 2 bases and J lost 4 bases. The CDR3 spells CASSYRDSRYGYTF. The CDR3 nucleotides are TGTGCCAGCAGTTACCGGGACAGCCGCTATGGCTACACCTTC.

As to this clone: Different DNA sequences within this sample yield the same CDR3. The rearrangement uses TRBV12-5 and TRBJ2-5; the D is unclear. The germline V gene encodes CDR1 LGHNT and CDR2 FRNRAP. V lost 0 bases and J 5 bases, leaving 4 bases between the germline ends. The CDR3 loop spans 12 amino acids. The CDR3, as DNA: TGTGCTAGTGGTTTGGTTGGGGAGACCCAGTACTTC. Its protein product is CASGLVGETQYF.

This rearrangement joins TRBV7-9 to TRBJ1-3; no definite D call. V lost 1 base, J lost 4 bases, and 5 bases lay in between. The CDR3 sequence is 13 residues long. Germline V gene lookup returns CDR1 SEHNR and CDR2 FQNEAQ (reference sequence). The CDR3 DNA is TGTGCCAGCAGCTTAGGAGCCGGAAACACCATATATTTT. Its translation: CASSLGAGNTIYF. Based on the CDR3 plus reference TRBV7-9 and TRBJ1-3, the full variable domain is DTGVSQNPRHKITKRGQNVTFRCDPISEHNRLYWYRQTLGQGPEFLTYFQNEAQLEKSRLLSDRFSAERPKGSFSTLEIQRTEQGDSAMYLCASSLGAGNTIYFGEGSWLTVV.

V is TRBV2 and J is TRBJ2-1; TRBD2 is a possible D gene (5 bases). This CDR3 has 17 residues. The germline V gene has CDR1 SNHLY and CDR2 FYNNEI. Trimming took off 6 bases at V and 7 bases at J, with 25 bases between the two ends. In nucleotides, the CDR3 is TGTGCCAGCAGAGGGCCCTCCCAAGCGGACCATTTGAATGAGCAGTTCTTC. This translates into CASRGPSQADHLNEQFF.

On this clone itself: Other nucleotide sequences from this sample produce the same CDR3. The CDR3 DNA sequence: TGCGCCAGCAGTTTATTGACTAGCGGTCCCTACGAGCAGTACTTC. Amino acid sequence: CASSLLTSGPYEQYF. The chain is built from TRBV5-1 and TRBJ2-7; 9 positions agree with TRBD2. Unmatched junction bases numbered 8, after V lost 5 bases and J lost 2 bases. CDR3 size: 15 residues. The germline gives CDR1 SGHRS, CDR2 YFSETQ.

The J gene is TRBJ2-3, the V gene TRBV7-9; TRBD2 is a possible D gene (6 bases). The V gene's germline CDR1 is SEHNR and CDR2 FQNEAQ (reference sequence). V lost 5 bases to trimming and J lost 4 bases, with 16 bases between them. The CDR3 has 15 amino acids. The CDR3 DNA sequence: TGTGCCAGCAGCCGCGGGGCGCAGGTAGCAGATACGCAGTATTTT. This encodes CASSRGAQVADTQYF. The entire variable domain, with the rest obtained from reference TRBV7-9 and TRBJ2-3, is as follows: DTGVSQNPRHKITKRGQNVTFRCDPISEHNRLYWYRQTLGQGPEFLTYFQNEAQLEKSRLLSDRFSAERPKGSFSTLEIQRTEQGDSAMYLCASSRGAQVADTQYFGPGTRLTVL.